The 2 T cell receptor beta chains listed next were all sequenced from one sample in a study of blood T cell repertoires in COVID-19. Profiled with immunoSEQ multiplex PCR; TCRdb holds only in-frame clones, not every one. The sample has some 50,000 clones, around nine tenths seen once; the top ten hold 6.2%. The sequenced sample was peripheral blood. Receptors originate from a middle-aged man with acute or convalescent COVID-19.

The rearrangement uses TRBV5-4 and TRBJ2-5; 9 bases align to TRBD2. V was pared by 9 bases and J by 4 bases, with 16 bases of the junction left unmatched. The germline V gene has CDR1 SGHNT and CDR2 YYREEE (reference sequence). This CDR3 has 16 residues. The CDR3 protein is CATFFDSGSQGETQYF. The DNA for the CDR3 is TGTGCCACCTTCTTCGATAGCGGGAGTCAGGGAGAGACCCAGTACTTC.

The chain recombines TRBV5-1 with TRBJ2-7, with 13 bases that match TRBD2. Germline V gene data show CDR1 as SGHRS and CDR2 as YFSETQ. V lost 5 bases and J lost 2; bases outside the gene matches: 4. This CDR3 is 15 amino acids long. This chain's CDR3 is CASRKGTSGTYEQYF. The CDR3 bases are TGCGCCAGCAGGAAAGGGACTAGCGGGACCTACGAGCAGTACTTC.